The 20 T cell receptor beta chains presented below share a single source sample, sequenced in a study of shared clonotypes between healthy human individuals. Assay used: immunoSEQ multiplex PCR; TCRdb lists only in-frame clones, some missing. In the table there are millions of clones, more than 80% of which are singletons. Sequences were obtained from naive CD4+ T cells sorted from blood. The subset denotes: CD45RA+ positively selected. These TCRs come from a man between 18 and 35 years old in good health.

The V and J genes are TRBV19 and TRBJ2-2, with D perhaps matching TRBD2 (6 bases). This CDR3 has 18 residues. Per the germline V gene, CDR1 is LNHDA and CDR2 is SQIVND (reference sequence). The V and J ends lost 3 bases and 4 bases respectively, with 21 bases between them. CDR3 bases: TGTGCCAGTAGTATGGGGGGAATGGTCGGTAAGAGCACCGGGGAGCTGTTTTTT. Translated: CASSMGGMVGKSTGELFF.

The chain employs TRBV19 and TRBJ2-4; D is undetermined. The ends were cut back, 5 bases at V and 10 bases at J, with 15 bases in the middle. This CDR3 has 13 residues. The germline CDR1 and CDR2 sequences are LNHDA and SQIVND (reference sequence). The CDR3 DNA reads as TGTGCCAGTAGTCGGGTTGTGGAGACTATTCAGTACTTC. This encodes CASSRVVETIQYF.

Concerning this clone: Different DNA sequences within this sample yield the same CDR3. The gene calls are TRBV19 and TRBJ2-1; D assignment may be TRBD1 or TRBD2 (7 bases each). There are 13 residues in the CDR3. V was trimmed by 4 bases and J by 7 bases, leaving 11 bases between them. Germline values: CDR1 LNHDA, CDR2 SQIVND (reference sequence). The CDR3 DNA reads TGTGCCAGTAGTAACCAGGGGGGGAATGAGCAGTTCTTC. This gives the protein CASSNQGGNEQFF.

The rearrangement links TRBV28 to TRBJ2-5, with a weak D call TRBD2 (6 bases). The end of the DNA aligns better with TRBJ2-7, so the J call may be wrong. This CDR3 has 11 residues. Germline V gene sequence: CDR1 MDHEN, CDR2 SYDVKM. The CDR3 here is CASGGFGEQYF. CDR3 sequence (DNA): TGTGCCAGCGGGGGGTTCGGCGAGCAGTACTTC.

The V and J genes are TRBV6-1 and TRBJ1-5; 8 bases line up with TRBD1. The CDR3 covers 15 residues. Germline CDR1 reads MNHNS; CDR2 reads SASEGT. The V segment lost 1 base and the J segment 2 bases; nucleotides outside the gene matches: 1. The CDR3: CASSEVTGGNQPQHF. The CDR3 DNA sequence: TGTGCCAGCAGTGAAGTGACAGGGGGCAATCAGCCCCAGCATTTT.

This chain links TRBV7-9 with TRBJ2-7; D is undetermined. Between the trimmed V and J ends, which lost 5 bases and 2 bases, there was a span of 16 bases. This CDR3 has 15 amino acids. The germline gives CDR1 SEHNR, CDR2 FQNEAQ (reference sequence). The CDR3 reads CASSPRDGKTYEQYF. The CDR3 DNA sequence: TGTGCCAGCAGCCCGCGCGACGGCAAAACCTACGAGCAGTACTTC.

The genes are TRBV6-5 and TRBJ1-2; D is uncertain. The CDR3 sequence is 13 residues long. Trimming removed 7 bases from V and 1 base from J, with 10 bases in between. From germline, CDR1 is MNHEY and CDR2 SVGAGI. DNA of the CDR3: TGTGCCAGCATCGGGATTCTTAACTATGGCTACACCTTC. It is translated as CASIGILNYGYTF.

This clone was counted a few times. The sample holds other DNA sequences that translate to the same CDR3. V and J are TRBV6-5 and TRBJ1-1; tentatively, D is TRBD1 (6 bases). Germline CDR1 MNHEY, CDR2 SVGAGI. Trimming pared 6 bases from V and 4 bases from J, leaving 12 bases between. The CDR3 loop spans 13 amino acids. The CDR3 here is CASSRKGGTEAFF. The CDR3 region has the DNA TGTGCCAGCAGCCGAAAAGGGGGCACTGAAGCTTTCTTT.

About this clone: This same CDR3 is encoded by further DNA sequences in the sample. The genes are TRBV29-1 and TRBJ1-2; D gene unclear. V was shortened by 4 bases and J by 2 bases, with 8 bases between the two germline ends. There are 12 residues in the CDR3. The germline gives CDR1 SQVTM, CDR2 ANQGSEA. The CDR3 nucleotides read TGCAGCGTTGTTTCCGGGAACTATGGCTACACCTTC. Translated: CSVVSGNYGYTF. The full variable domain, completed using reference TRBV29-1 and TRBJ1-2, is SAVISQKPSRDICQRGTSLTIQCQVDSQVTMMFWYRQQPGQSLTLIATANQGSEATYESGFVIDKFPISRPNLTFSTLTVSNMSPEDSSIYLCSVVSGNYGYTFGSGTRLTVV.

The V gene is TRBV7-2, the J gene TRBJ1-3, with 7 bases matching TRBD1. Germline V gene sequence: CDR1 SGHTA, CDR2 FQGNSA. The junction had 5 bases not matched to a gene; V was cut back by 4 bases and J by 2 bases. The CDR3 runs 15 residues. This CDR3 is CASSSDRVTGNTIYF. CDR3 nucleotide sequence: TGTGCCAGCAGCTCAGACAGGGTAACTGGAAACACCATATATTTT. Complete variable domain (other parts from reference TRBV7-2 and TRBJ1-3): GAGVSQSPSNKVTEKGKDVELRCDPISGHTALYWYRQSLGQGLEFLIYFQGNSAPDKSGLPSDRFSAERTGGSVSTLTIQRTQQEDSAVYLCASSSDRVTGNTIYFGEGSWLTVV.

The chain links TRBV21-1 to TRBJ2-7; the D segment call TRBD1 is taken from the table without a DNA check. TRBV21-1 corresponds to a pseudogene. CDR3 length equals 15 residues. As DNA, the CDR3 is TGTGCCAGCAGCTTAACAGGGAGATTTAGCTTCGAGCAGTACTTC. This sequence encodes CASSLTGRFSFEQYF.

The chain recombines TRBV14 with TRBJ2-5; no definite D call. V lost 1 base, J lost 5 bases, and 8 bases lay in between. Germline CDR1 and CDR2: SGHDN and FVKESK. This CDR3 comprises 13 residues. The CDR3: CASSQAGSETQYF. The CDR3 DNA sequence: TGTGCCAGCAGCCAAGCTGGATCGGAGACCCAGTACTTC.

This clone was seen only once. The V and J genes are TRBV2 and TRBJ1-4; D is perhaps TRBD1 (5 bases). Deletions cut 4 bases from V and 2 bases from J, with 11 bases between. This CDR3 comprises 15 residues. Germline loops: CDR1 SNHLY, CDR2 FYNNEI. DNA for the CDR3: TGTGCCAGCAGTGGGAATGGGGGTACTAATGAAAAACTGTTTTTT. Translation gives CASSGNGGTNEKLFF.

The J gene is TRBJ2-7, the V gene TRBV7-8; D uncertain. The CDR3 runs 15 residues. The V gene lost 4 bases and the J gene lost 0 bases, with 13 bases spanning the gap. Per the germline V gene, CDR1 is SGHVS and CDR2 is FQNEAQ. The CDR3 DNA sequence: TGTGCCAGCAGCTCTTTGACCTCCGGCTCCTACGAGCAGTACTTC. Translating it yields CASSSLTSGSYEQYF.

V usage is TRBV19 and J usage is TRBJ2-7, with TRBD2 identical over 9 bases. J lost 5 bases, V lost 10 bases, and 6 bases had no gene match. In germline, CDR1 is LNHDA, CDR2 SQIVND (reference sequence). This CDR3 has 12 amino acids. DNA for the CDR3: TGTGCCACCGGCGGGAGGGATAACGAGCAGTACTTC. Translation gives CATGGRDNEQYF.

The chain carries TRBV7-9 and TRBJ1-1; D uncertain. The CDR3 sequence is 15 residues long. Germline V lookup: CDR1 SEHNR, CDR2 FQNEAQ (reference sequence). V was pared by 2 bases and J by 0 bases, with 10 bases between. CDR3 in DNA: TGTGCCAGCAGCTTACCGGAGATCTTGAACACTGAAGCTTTCTTT. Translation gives CASSLPEILNTEAFF.

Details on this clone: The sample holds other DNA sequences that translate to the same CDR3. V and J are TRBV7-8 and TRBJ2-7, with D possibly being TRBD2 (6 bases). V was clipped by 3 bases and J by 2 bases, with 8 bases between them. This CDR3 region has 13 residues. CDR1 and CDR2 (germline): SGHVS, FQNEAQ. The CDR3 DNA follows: TGTGCCAGCAGCTTCGGGGGAACCTACGAGCAGTACTTC. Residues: CASSFGGTYEQYF.

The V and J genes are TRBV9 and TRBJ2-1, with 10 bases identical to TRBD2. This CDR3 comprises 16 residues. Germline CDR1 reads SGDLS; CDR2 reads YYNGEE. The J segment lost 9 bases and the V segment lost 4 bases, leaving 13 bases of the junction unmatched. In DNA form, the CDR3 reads TGTGCCAGCAGCTCAAGAGGAGCGGGGGGGCCTAGTGAGCAGTTCTTC. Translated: CASSSRGAGGPSEQFF.

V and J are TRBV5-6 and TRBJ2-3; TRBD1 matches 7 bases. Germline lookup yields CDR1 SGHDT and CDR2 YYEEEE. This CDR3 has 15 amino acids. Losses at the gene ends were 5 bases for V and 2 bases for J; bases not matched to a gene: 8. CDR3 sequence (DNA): TGTGCCAGCAGACTCGACAGGGCCCCCACAGATACGCAGTATTTT. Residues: CASRLDRAPTDTQYF.

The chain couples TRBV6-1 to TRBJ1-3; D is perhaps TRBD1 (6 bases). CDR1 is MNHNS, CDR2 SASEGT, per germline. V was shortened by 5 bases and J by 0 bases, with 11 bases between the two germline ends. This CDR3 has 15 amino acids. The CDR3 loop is CASSMTGTSGNTIYF. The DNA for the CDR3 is TGTGCCAGCAGTATGACAGGAACCTCTGGAAACACCATATATTTT.